What follows are 5 T cell receptor beta chains derived from one specimen sequenced in a study of T cell changes during pregnancy in multiple sclerosis. The protocol was immunoSEQ multiplex PCR, while the TCRdb copy is restricted to in-frame clones and leaves out a portion. The sample records 13,000 or so clones, over 90% being singletons. This material consisted of peripheral blood, taken in the second trimester of pregnancy. The source is a female donor in good health, enrolled as a control in a pregnancy study.

The rearrangement uses TRBV29-1 and TRBJ2-7; D is perhaps TRBD1 (5 bases). Germline assignment: CDR1 SQVTM and CDR2 ANQGSEA. The CDR3 has 13 residues. V was trimmed by 5 bases and J by 4 bases, leaving 15 bases between them. CDR3 DNA: TGCAGCGTTACCGATATGACAGATTACGAGCAGTACTTC. Protein: CSVTDMTDYEQYF.

This clone was detected a few times. V is TRBV4-1 and J is TRBJ1-1, with D uncertain. This CDR3 has 13 residues. Germline values: CDR1 MGHRA, CDR2 YSYEKL. With 4 bases removed from V and 1 base from J, the gap between germline ends came to 7 bases. The CDR3 spells CASSLEGNTEAFF. The CDR3 DNA is TGCGCCAGCAGCCTCGAGGGGAACACTGAAGCTTTCTTT.

The chain has TRBV18 and TRBJ1-5; 12 nucleotides line up with TRBD1. V trimming: 1 base; J trimming: 7 bases; junction bases outside the gene matches: 8. This CDR3 spans 17 amino acids. Germline loops: CDR1 KGHSH, CDR2 LQKENI. CDR3: CASSPLPPGQGAQPQHF. Written as DNA, the CDR3 is TGTGCCAGCTCACCACTTCCCCCGGGACAGGGGGCCCAGCCCCAGCATTTT.

This clone was detected once. The rearrangement links TRBV9 to TRBJ2-6; 10 bases match TRBD1. From germline, CDR1 is SGDLS and CDR2 YYNGEE. With V trimmed by 0 bases and J by 3 bases, 3 bases remained unmatched. This CDR3 is 17 amino acids long. This CDR3 is CASSVGTGGFGANVLTF. The CDR3, as DNA: TGTGCCAGCAGCGTAGGGACAGGGGGTTTTGGGGCCAACGTCCTGACTTTC.

The V and J genes are TRBV18 and TRBJ2-3; 7 bases match TRBD2. Germline trimming cut 4 bases from V and 3 bases from J; bases unmatched to any gene: 1. CDR1 KGHSH and CDR2 LQKENI come from the germline V gene. CDR3 size: 13 residues. This CDR3 is CASSQAGTDTQYF. The DNA for the CDR3 is TGTGCCAGCTCACAAGCGGGGACAGATACGCAGTATTTT.